This T cell receptor (beta chain) originates from a study of blood T cell repertoires in COVID-19 (dated by TCRdb to 2020 to 2022). With regard to the full study: Collaborator samples came from the United States, Italy and Spain and covered acute and convalescent phases of COVID-19. The material from the prospective study consisted of cDNA or gDNA derived from T cells, B-cell-depleted T cells, or PBMCs. The dataset comprised deeply sampled blood TCRbeta repertoires from subjects exposed to, actively infected with, or recovered from COVID-19. The repertoires were made available in a free public database intended to serve as a resource for research on the immune response to SARS-CoV-2. Samples came from the ongoing ImmuneRACE study (first 160 participants) plus 1,254 subjects from 6 global collaborators. Sample metadata almost always included a de-identified subject ID, COVID-19 status, age in years and sex. Where available, HLA class I and class II types were taken from metadata supplied by the sample provider and were not determined by assay-based typing.

At one collaborating source in Seattle, patients were enrolled during active infection and were followed longitudinally through the course of disease. Collaborating institutions collected whole blood in K2EDTA tubes following their own protocols. Collaborator samples were shipped for TCRbeta analysis as frozen whole blood, isolated PBMCs, or DNA extracted from either sample type. TCRbeta CDR3 regions were amplified from genomic DNA using the immunoSEQ Assay, a bias-controlled multiplex PCR. The paper's processing steps were these. Nucleated cell counts per sample were estimated from amplification of reference gene primers within the assay. To quantify the absolute abundance of each unique TCRbeta CDR3 rearrangement, sequence reads were collapsed and filtered. Productive Simpson clonality was computed per sample as the square root of Simpson's diversity index over productive rearrangements. The table comes from immuneACCESS by way of TCRdb, which keeps in-frame sequences with V and J called. Part of the clones is missing from these tables; in studies checked, under half for an unresolved V gene and the rest for unknown reasons. Clone size and V and J calls were adopted from that table, with D and trimming inferred from the DNA. This sample has 150,000 to 200,000 clones in its table, and around 79% of those were observed once. Jointly, the top ten make up 5.5% to 7% of the sample.

Looking up the germline V gene yields CDR1 SGHTA and CDR2 FQGNSA. The CDR3 starts with the cysteine, ends with the phenylalanine, and has 13 residues. Only the CDR3 portion is preserved as DNA: 39 bases, with reading frame beginning at the first base. After removal of 5 bases from V and 8 bases from J, the junction retains 5 bases not matched to a gene. Results and caveats for the whole study, not just this receptor: The amount of clinical and demographic metadata varied by source and participant and was provided uncurated.

This clone was counted between two and nine times. What this receptor recognizes is not known. The input lacks base qualities; no much larger clone sits a single base away. The receptor's source is a woman in her thirties or forties with COVID-19, enrolled during active disease. The sample taken for sequencing was peripheral blood. The chain is made from TRBV7-2 and TRBJ1-3, with TRBD1 matching 8 junction bases. For the CDR3, the sequence is CASSHGQGYTIYF. The nucleotide sequence reads as follows: TGTGCCAGCAGCCACGGACAGGGATACACCATATATTTT.